This TCR beta chain was captured in a study of tumor-infiltrating lymphocytes in oesophageal squamous cell carcinoma. TCRdb called the PCR reads again in MiXCR, with one record for every CDR3 protein. Of some 20,000 distinct CDR3 sequences in the sample, around half were seen once. This TCR was recovered from a male donor with esophageal squamous cell carcinoma. The sequenced sample consisted of esophageal tumor tissue.

The CDR3 loop reads CASSLVWVYEQFF. The DNA of the CDR3 is TGTGCCAGCAGCTTAGTATGGGTCTACGAGCAGTTCTTC. The gene calls are TRBV7-2 and TRBJ2-5; D unresolved. Near its end, the DNA agrees better with TRBJ2-1, so the J call may be wrong. The V gene's germline CDR1 is SGHTA and CDR2 FQGNSA. This CDR3 comprises 13 residues.